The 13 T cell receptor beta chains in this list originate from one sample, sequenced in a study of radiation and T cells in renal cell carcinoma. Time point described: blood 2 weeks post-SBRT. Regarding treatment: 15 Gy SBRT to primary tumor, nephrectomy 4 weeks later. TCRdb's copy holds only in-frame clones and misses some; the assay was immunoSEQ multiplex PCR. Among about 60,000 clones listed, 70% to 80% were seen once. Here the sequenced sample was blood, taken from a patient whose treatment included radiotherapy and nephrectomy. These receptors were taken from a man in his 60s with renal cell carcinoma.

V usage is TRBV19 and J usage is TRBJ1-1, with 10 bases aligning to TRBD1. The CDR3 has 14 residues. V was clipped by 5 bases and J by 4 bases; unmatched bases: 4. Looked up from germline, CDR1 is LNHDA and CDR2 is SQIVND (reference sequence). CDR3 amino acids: CASSPWTGGTEAFF. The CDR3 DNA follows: TGTGCCAGTAGTCCCTGGACAGGGGGCACTGAAGCTTTCTTT.

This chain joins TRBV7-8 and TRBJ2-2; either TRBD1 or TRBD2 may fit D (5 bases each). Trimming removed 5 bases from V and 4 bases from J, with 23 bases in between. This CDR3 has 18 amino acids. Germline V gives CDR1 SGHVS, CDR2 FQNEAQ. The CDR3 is CASSRGLSGPLSTGELFF. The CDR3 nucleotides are TGTGCCAGCAGCCGAGGGTTATCGGGGCCCCTGTCCACCGGGGAGCTGTTTTTT.

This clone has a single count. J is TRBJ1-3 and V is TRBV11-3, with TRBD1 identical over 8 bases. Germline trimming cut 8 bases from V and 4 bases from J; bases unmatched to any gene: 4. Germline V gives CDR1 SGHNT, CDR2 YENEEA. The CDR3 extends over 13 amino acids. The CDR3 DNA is TGTGCCAGCCGGACAGGGCCCGGAAACACCATATATTTT. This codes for CASRTGPGNTIYF.

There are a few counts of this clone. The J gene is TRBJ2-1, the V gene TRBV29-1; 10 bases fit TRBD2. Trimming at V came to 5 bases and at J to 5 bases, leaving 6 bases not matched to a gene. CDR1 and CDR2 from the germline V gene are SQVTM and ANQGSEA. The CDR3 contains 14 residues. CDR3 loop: CSVFRTSGDNEQFF. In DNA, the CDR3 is TGCAGCGTTTTTAGGACTAGCGGTGACAATGAGCAGTTCTTC.

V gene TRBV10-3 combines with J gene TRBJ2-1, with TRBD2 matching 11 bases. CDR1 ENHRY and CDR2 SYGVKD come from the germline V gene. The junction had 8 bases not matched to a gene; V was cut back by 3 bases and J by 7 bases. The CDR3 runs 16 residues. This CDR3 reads CAISDFTTSGANEQFF. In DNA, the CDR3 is TGTGCCATCAGTGACTTTACGACTAGCGGGGCAAATGAGCAGTTCTTC.

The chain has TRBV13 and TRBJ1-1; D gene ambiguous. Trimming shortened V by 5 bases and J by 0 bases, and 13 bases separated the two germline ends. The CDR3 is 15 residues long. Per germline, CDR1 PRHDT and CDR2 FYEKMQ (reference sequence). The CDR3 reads CASSIRTGMNTEAFF. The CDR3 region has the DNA TGTGCCAGCAGCATACGGACGGGGATGAACACTGAAGCTTTCTTT.

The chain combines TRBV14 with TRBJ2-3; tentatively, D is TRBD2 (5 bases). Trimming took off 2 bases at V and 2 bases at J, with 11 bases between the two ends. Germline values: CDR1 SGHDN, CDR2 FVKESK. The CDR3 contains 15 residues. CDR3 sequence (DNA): TGTGCCAGCAGCCAAAAAGGCGGGTTCACAGATACGCAGTATTTT. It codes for CASSQKGGFTDTQYF.

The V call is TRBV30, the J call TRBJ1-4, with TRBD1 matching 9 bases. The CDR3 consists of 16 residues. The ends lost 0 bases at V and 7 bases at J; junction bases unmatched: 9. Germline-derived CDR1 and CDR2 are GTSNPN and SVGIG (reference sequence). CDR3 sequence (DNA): TGTGCCTGGAGTGTAATCTGGGGACAGGGAAGTGAAAAACTGTTTTTT. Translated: CAWSVIWGQGSEKLFF.

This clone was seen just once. The CDR3 region has the DNA TGTGCCTGGACTCGGGGGGGAGACACTGAAGCTTTCTTT. Translation gives CAWTRGGDTEAFF. V usage is TRBV30 and J usage is TRBJ1-1, with D perhaps TRBD1 (5 bases). The V gene's germline CDR1 is GTSNPN and CDR2 SVGIG (reference sequence). The germline V and J ends were trimmed by 4 bases and 3 bases, with 12 bases remaining between them. CDR3 size: 13 residues.

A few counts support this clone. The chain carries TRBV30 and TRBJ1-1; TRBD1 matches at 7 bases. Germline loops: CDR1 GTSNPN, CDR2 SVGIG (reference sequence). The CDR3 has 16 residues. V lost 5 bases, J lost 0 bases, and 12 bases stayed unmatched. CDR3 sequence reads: CAWGHMTGRVNTEAFF. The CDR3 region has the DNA TGTGCCTGGGGACATATGACAGGGCGGGTGAACACTGAAGCTTTCTTT.

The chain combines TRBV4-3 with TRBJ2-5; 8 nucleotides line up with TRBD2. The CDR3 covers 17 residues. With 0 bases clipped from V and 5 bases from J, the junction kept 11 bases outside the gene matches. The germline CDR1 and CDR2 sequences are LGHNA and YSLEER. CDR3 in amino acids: CASSQERGGAGEETQYF. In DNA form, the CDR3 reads TGCGCCAGCAGCCAAGAAAGGGGGGGAGCGGGGGAGGAGACCCAGTACTTC.

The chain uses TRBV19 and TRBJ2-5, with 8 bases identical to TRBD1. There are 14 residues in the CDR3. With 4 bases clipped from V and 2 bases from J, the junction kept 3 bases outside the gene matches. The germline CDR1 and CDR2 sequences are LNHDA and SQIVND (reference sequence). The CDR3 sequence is CASSRDRGQETQYF. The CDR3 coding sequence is TGTGCCAGTAGTAGAGACAGGGGTCAAGAGACCCAGTACTTC.

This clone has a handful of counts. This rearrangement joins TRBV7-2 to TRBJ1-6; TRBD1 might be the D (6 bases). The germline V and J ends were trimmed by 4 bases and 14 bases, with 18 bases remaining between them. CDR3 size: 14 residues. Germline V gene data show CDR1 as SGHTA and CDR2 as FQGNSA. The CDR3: CASSSRDTLDALHF. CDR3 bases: TGTGCCAGCAGCTCCCGGGACACCCTTGACGCCCTCCACTTT.